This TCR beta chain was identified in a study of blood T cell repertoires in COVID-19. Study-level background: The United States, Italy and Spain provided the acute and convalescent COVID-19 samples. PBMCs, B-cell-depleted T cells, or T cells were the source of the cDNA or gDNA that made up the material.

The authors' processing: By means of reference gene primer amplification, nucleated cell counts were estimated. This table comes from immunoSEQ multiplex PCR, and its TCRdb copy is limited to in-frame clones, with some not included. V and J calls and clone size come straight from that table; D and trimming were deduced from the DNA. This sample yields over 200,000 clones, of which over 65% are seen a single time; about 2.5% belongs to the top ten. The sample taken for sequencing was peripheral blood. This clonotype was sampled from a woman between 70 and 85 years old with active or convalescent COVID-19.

CDR3 amino acids: CASSQVGRLGLGDYGYTF. In nucleotides, the CDR3 is TGCGCCAGCAGCCAAGTTGGTCGTCTCGGGTTGGGAGACTATGGCTACACCTTC. The gene calls are TRBV4-1 and TRBJ1-2, with D unclear. Trimming shortened V by 1 base and J by 3 bases, and 21 bases separated the two germline ends. From germline, CDR1 is MGHRA and CDR2 YSYEKL. This CDR3 is built from 18 residues.